This entry describes one T cell receptor (beta chain). Sequencing used immunoSEQ multiplex PCR; TCRdb keeps in-frame clones, though not all of them. The profile shows 40,000 to 60,000 clones, about 85% of them singletons. The CDR3 is made up of 14 amino acids. V shed 4 bases and J 0 bases; nucleotides not matched to a gene: 1. The germline CDR1 and CDR2 sequences are MGHDK and SYGVNS. This entry comes from a study of glioma-infiltrating T cells after dendritic cell vaccination. The specimen was blood, collected before dendritic cell vaccination. The chain combines TRBV25-1 with TRBJ2-7, with 9 bases matching TRBD2. The receptor's source is a human donor with glioblastoma. CDR3 loop: CASSGLADSYEQYF. The DNA of the CDR3 is TGTGCCAGCAGTGGACTAGCGGACTCCTACGAGCAGTACTTC.